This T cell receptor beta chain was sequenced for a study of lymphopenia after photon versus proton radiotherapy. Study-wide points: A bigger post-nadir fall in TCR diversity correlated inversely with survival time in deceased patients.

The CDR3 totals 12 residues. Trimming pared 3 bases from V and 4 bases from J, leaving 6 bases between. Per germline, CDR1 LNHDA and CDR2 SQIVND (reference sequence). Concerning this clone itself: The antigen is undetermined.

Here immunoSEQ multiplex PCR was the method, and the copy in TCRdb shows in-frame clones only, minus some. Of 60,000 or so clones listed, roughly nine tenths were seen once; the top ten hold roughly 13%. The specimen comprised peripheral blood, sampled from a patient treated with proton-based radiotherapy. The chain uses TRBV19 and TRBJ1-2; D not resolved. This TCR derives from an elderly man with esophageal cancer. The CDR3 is CASSIRSYGYTF. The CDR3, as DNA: TGTGCCAGTAGTATTCGGTCCTATGGCTACACCTTC.